This T cell receptor beta chain is from a study of T cells in narcolepsy. Sequencing was performed with immunoSEQ multiplex PCR; in TCRdb, only in-frame clones are kept and a portion is missing. The table records over 25,000 clones, roughly 86% of them present only once. Germline trimming cut 5 bases from V and 6 bases from J; bases unmatched to any gene: 18. The CDR3 sequence is 17 residues long. The germline CDR1 and CDR2 sequences are SGHTA and FQGNSA. The chain uses TRBV7-2 and TRBJ2-7; 8 bases are a match to TRBD2. The sample was memory (CD45RA-) CD4+ T cells from blood. The clonotype was recovered from a human donor in good health. CDR3 in DNA: TGTGCCAGCAGCGTAGTCGCCCTAGCGGGCTCCCCCTCCGAGCAGTACTTC. Residues: CASSVVALAGSPSEQYF.